A single sample is the source of the 17 T cell receptor beta chains below, sequenced in a study of T cell responses to AZD1222 COVID-19 vaccine. Some clones are missing from TCRdb's copy, which holds only in-frame ones; the method was immunoSEQ multiplex PCR. The sample lists 150,000 or so clones; approximately 89% were seen once. This sample comprised peripheral blood, obtained on day 0 of AZD1222 vaccination. Receptors originate from an adult in good health.

The rearrangement uses TRBV29-1 and TRBJ2-3; no clear D gene. Germline V gene sequence: CDR1 SQVTM, CDR2 ANQGSEA. This CDR3 region has 15 residues. Trimming left V 0 bases short and J 6 bases short, with 16 bases between. CDR3 loop: CSVEEPLGRRDTQYF. CDR3 DNA sequence: TGCAGCGTTGAAGAGCCCCTGGGCCGTCGGGATACGCAGTATTTT.

The V and J genes are TRBV4-2 and TRBJ2-7, with 12 bases that match TRBD2. This CDR3 is 18 amino acids long. Losses at the gene ends were 0 bases for V and 0 bases for J; bases not matched to a gene: 6. Germline V lookup: CDR1 LGHNA, CDR2 YNFKEQ. The CDR3 here is CASSQDPETSGSSYEQYF. CDR3 coding DNA: TGTGCCAGCAGCCAAGATCCCGAGACTAGCGGGAGCTCCTACGAGCAGTACTTC.

The chain joins TRBV11-3 to TRBJ2-3, with D tentatively TRBD1 (6 bases). V was cut by 5 bases and J by 3 bases, with 9 bases left in between. Germline V lookup: CDR1 SGHNT, CDR2 YENEEA. CDR3 length: 13 amino acids. CDR3 sequence (DNA): TGTGCCAGCAGCCAAGGACAGACAGATACGCAGTATTTT. Its translation: CASSQGQTDTQYF.

This rearrangement joins TRBV7-3 to TRBJ1-1; tentatively, D is TRBD1 (6 bases). The CDR3 is 14 amino acids. V lost 2 bases to trimming and J lost 4 bases, with 11 bases between them. From germline, CDR1 is SGHTA and CDR2 FQGTGA. CDR3 in DNA: TGTGCCAGCAGCTTAGGGGGGCTAGGCACTGAAGCTTTCTTT. It encodes CASSLGGLGTEAFF.

This rearrangement joins TRBV6-2 or TRBV6-3 to TRBJ2-2; possible D gene TRBD1, 5 bases. CDR1 and CDR2 (germline): MNHEY, SVGEGT. The CDR3 extends over 15 amino acids. V was clipped by 5 bases and J by 1 base, with 11 bases between them. The CDR3 region is CASSRRVENTGELFF. The CDR3 region has the DNA TGTGCCAGCAGTCGCAGGGTCGAGAACACCGGGGAGCTGTTTTTT.

The gene calls are TRBV6-6 and TRBJ2-7; the D is unclear. Trimming took off 5 bases at V and 3 bases at J, with 11 bases between the two ends. The germline CDR1 and CDR2 sequences are MNHNY and SVGAGI (reference sequence). The CDR3 runs 13 residues. The chain's CDR3 is CASSPNNNYEQYF. The CDR3 coding sequence is TGTGCCAGCAGTCCCAATAACAACTACGAGCAGTACTTC.

This clone was observed a single time. CDR3 in amino acids: CASSHAVGTGELFF. CDR3 coding DNA: TGCGCCAGCAGCCATGCCGTGGGCACCGGGGAGCTGTTTTTT. The V and J genes are TRBV4-3 and TRBJ2-2; D not resolved. The CDR3 spans 14 residues. Germline V gene data show CDR1 as LGHNA and CDR2 as YSLEER. V was pared by 3 bases and J by 4 bases, with 9 bases between.

This chain joins TRBV7-9 and TRBJ1-5; 11 nucleotides line up with TRBD1. The germline gives CDR1 SEHNR, CDR2 FQNEAQ (reference sequence). This CDR3 has 15 residues. With V trimmed by 5 bases and J by 6 bases, 6 bases remained unmatched. For the CDR3, the DNA is TGTGCCAGCAGCATGGACAGGGGGCGTTCTCAGCCCCAGCATTTT. Translating gives CASSMDRGRSQPQHF.

The chain employs TRBV28 and TRBJ2-3; D may be TRBD2 (6 bases). This CDR3 is 14 amino acids long. Germline V gene data show CDR1 as MDHEN and CDR2 as SYDVKM. V was shortened by 6 bases and J by 8 bases, with 18 bases between the two germline ends. In DNA, the CDR3 is TGTGCCAGCAGCCGGGACTTGGCTTATGGTACGCAGTATTTT. The encoded protein is CASSRDLAYGTQYF.

The chain has TRBV12-5 and TRBJ1-1; the D gene is possibly TRBD1 (6 bases). Germline lookup yields CDR1 LGHNT and CDR2 FRNRAP. This CDR3 is built from 14 residues. Trimming pared 6 bases from V and 2 bases from J, leaving 13 bases between. The CDR3 here is CASGQGPANTEAFF. The CDR3 coding sequence is TGTGCTAGTGGGCAGGGGCCCGCCAACACTGAAGCTTTCTTT.

With respect to this clone: Other nucleotide sequences from this sample produce the same CDR3. This chain's CDR3 is CASSLGNQPQHF. The CDR3 DNA sequence: TGTGCCAGCAGCTTAGGGAATCAGCCCCAGCATTTT. This chain connects TRBV7-9 to TRBJ1-5, with unresolved D. CDR3 length equals 12 residues. Trimming pared 1 base from V and 4 bases from J, leaving 2 bases between. Germline CDR1 and CDR2: SEHNR and FQNEAQ (reference sequence).

DNA for the CDR3: TGCAGCGCTTACGGGACAGTATCTAATGAGCAGTTCTTC. This encodes CSAYGTVSNEQFF. The chain carries TRBV29-1 and TRBJ2-1; 7 nucleotides agree with TRBD1. In germline, CDR1 is SQVTM, CDR2 ANQGSEA. Unmatched junction bases numbered 10, after V lost 7 bases and J lost 7 bases. This CDR3 is 13 amino acids long.

This chain joins TRBV3-1 (or the pseudogene TRBV3-2) and TRBJ1-1; D remains ambiguous. With 1 base removed from V and 4 bases from J, the gap between germline ends came to 10 bases. The CDR3 is 14 residues long. Germline V lookup: CDR1 LGHDT, CDR2 YNNKEL (reference sequence). CDR3 coding DNA: TGTGCCAGCAGCCAAGTTCTGGGCGTCACTGAAGCTTTCTTT. This gives the protein CASSQVLGVTEAFF.

The J gene is TRBJ1-5, the V gene TRBV5-1, with no clear D. CDR3 length: 13 residues. Germline CDR1 SGHRS, CDR2 YFSETQ. Trimming cost V 5 bases and J 0 bases, with 6 bases left between them. In DNA form, the CDR3 reads TGCGCCAGCAGGCAGGATAGCAATCAGCCCCAGCATTTT. Translating gives CASRQDSNQPQHF.

V usage is TRBV3-1 (or the pseudogene TRBV3-2) and J usage is TRBJ1-1, with D tentatively TRBD1 (5 bases). Germline CDR1 LGHDT, CDR2 YNNKEL (reference sequence). Trimming left V 4 bases short and J 1 base short, with 7 bases between. This CDR3 spans 13 amino acids. CDR3 DNA sequence: TGTGCCAGCAGCCGAGGACAGAACACTGAAGCTTTCTTT. The encoded protein is CASSRGQNTEAFF.

The chain combines TRBV12-3 or TRBV12-4 with TRBJ2-1; D uncertain. V was shortened by 3 bases and J by 4 bases, with 7 bases between the two germline ends. CDR3 length equals 13 residues. CDR3 loop: CASSLVLYNEQFF. For the CDR3, the DNA is TGTGCCAGCAGTTTGGTACTATACAATGAGCAGTTCTTC.

The chain uses TRBV29-1 and TRBJ1-6; D not certain. The CDR3 loop spans 15 amino acids. Trimming shortened V by 5 bases and J by 2 bases, and 13 bases separated the two germline ends. CDR1 SQVTM and CDR2 ANQGSEA come from the germline V gene. Here the CDR3 DNA reads TGCAGCGTTCGTACAGAGGGAACCTATAATTCACCCCTCCACTTT. It translates to CSVRTEGTYNSPLHF.